In its sample, the clone carrying this T cell receptor (beta chain) was seen many times. The antigen is unknown. From the PCR reads, TCRdb re-called clones with MiXCR. The top ten hold approximately 24% of the sample, which has over 40,000 clones, about 10% seen once. The entire patient cohort was treatment-naive prior to thyroid surgery. The data were obtained in a study of metastatic and nonmetastatic thyroid tumors. The ends were cut back, 5 bases at V and 7 bases at J, with 18 bases in the middle. Germline-derived CDR1 and CDR2 are PRHDT and FYEKMQ (reference sequence). This CDR3 has 14 residues. Study-wide points: Reportedly, malignant thyroid tumors had significantly higher TCR beta diversity than benign nodules, in blood and tumor.

Material: blood. The chain couples TRBV13 to TRBJ2-7; D gene unclear. The source of this sequence is a female donor with papillary thyroid cancer or a benign thyroid nodule (not recorded which). Some clones in this sample may be carry-over from other donors' samples. The CDR3 nucleotides are TGTGCCAGCAGCCCCGGCCAGGTCTTAAGGGAGCAGTACTTC. Translation gives CASSPGQVLREQYF.